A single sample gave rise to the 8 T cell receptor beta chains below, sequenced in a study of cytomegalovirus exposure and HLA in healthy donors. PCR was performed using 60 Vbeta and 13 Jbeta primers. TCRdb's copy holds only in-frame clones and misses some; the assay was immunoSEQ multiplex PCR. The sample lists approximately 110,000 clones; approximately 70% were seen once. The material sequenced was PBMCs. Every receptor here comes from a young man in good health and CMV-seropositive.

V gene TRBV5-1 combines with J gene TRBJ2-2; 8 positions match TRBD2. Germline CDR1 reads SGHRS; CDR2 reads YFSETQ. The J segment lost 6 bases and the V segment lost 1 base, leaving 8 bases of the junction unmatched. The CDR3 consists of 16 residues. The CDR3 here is CASSLSGAGGAGELFF. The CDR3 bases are TGCGCCAGCAGCTTGTCGGGAGCCGGGGGGGCCGGGGAGCTGTTTTTT.

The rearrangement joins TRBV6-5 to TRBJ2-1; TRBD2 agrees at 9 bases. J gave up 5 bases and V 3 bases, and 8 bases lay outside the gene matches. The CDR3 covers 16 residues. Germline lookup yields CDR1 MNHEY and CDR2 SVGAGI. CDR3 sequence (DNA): TGTGCCAGCAGTTATAATAGCGGGAGTACCCACAATGAGCAGTTCTTC. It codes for CASSYNSGSTHNEQFF.

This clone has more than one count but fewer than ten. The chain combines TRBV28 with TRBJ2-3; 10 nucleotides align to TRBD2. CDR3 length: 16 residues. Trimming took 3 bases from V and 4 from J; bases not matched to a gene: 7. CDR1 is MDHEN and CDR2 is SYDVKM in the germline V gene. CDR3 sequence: CASSFLAGARADTQYF. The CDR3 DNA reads TGTGCCAGCAGTTTCCTAGCGGGAGCAAGAGCAGATACGCAGTATTTT.

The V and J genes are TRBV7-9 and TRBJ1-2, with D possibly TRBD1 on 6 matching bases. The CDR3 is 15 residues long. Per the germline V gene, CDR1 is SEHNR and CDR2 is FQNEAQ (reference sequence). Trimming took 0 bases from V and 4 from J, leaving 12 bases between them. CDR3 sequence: CASSLAAGATYGYTF. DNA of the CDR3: TGTGCCAGCAGCTTAGCCGCGGGGGCGACCTATGGCTACACCTTC. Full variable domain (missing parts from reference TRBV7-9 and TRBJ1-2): DTGVSQNPRHKITKRGQNVTFRCDPISEHNRLYWYRQTLGQGPEFLTYFQNEAQLEKSRLLSDRFSAERPKGSFSTLEIQRTEQGDSAMYLCASSLAAGATYGYTFGSGTRLTVV.

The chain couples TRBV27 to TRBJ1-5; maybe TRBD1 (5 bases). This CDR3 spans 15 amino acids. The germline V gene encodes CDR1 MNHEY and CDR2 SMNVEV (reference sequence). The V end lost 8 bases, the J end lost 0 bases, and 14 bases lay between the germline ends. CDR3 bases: TGTGCCAGCCGCCCGGAAGGGGCTAGCAATCAGCCCCAGCATTTT. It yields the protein CASRPEGASNQPQHF.

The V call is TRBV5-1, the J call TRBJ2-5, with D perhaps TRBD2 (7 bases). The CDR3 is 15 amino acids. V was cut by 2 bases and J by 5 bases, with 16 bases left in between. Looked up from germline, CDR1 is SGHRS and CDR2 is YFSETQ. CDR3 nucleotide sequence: TGCGCCAGCAGCTTCGACTTGGGGGGGGGCGAGACCCAGTACTTC. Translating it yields CASSFDLGGGETQYF. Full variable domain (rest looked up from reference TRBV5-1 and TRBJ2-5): KAGVTQTPRYLIKTRGQQVTLSCSPISGHRSVSWYQQTPGQGLQFLFEYFSETQRNKGNFPGRFSGRQFSNSRSEMNVSTLELGDSALYLCASSFDLGGGETQYFGPGTRLLVL.

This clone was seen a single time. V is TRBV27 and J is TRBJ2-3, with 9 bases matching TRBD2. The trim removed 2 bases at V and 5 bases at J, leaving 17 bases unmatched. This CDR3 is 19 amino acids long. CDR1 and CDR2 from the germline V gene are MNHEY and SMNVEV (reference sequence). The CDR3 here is CASSLTHQVRGGSGDTQYF. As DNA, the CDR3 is TGTGCCAGCAGTTTAACCCACCAGGTGCGGGGGGGCTCAGGAGATACGCAGTATTTT.

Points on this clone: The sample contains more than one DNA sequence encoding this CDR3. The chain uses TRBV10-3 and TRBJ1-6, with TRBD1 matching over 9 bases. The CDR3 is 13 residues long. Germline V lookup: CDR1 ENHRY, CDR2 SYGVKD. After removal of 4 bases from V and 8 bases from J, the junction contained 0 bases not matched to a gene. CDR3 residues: CAISGTGDSPLHF. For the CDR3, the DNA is TGTGCCATCAGTGGGACAGGGGATTCACCCCTCCACTTT.